This T cell receptor beta chain was observed in a study of blood T cell repertoires in COVID-19. Study summary: The United States, Italy and Spain provided the acute and convalescent COVID-19 samples. PBMCs, B-cell-depleted T cells, or T cells provided the cDNA or gDNA that made up the material.

How the authors handled the data: Amplification from reference gene primers served as the basis for estimated nucleated cell counts. Libraries were prepared by immunoSEQ multiplex PCR; TCRdb keeps only in-frame clonotypes and omits some of them. D and trimming come from the DNA, and the V and J calls and clone size come from that table. The sample records approximately 130,000 clones, around four fifths being singletons. Sequences were obtained from peripheral blood. This clonotype was sampled from a human donor in a cohort sampled during active COVID-19.

The CDR3 region has the DNA TGTGCCAGCAGCAGGCTAGCGGGGAGCACAGATACGCAGTATTTT. It codes for CASSRLAGSTDTQYF. The rearrangement links TRBV5-4 to TRBJ2-3, with TRBD2 matching over 9 bases. The V and J ends lost 4 bases and 0 bases, in that order; junction bases with no gene match: 3. Germline lookup yields CDR1 SGHNT and CDR2 YYREEE (reference sequence). This CDR3 comprises 15 residues.